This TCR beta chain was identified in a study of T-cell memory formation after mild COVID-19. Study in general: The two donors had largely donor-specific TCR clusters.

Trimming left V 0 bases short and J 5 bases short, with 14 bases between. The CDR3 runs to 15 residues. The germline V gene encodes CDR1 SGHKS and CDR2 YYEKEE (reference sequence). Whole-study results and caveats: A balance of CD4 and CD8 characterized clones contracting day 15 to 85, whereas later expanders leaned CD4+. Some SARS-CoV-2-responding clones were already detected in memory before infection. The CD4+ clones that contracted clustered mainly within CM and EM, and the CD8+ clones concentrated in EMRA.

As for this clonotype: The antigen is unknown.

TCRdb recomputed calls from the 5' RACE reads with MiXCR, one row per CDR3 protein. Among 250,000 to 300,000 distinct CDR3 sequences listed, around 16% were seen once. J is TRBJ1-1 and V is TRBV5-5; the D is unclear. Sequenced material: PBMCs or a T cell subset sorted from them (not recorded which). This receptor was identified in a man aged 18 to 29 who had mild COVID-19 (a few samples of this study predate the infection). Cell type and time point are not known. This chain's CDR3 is CASSLALGSGTEAFF. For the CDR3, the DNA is TGTGCCAGCAGCTTGGCGTTGGGGAGTGGAACTGAAGCTTTCTTT.